These 9 T cell receptor beta chains originate from one sample sequenced in a study of blood T cell repertoires in COVID-19. Profiling relied on immunoSEQ multiplex PCR, and the TCRdb table lists in-frame clones only, not all of them. This repertoire shows about 280,000 clones, roughly 90% found once; its top ten account for 0.9% to 1%. The material sequenced was peripheral blood. The source is a woman in her forties who had recovered from COVID-19.

CDR3 DNA: TGCGCCAGCACGCTAGCGGGAGTCGGTGAGACCCAGTACTTC. This translates into CASTLAGVGETQYF. V gene TRBV5-1 combines with J gene TRBJ2-5; 10 bases agree with TRBD2. The germline CDR1 and CDR2 sequences are SGHRS and YFSETQ. The CDR3 consists of 14 residues. V shed 6 bases, J shed 5 bases, and the junction held 7 bases outside the gene matches.

The chain combines TRBV7-9 with TRBJ1-2, with 9 bases aligning to TRBD1. CDR1 SEHNR and CDR2 FQNEAQ come from the germline V gene (reference sequence). The CDR3 is 18 amino acids. V shed 2 bases and J 4 bases; nucleotides not matched to a gene: 14. The DNA for the CDR3 is TGTGCCAGCAGCTTACTCGGGGGCGGACAGGGGCCTATCTATGGCTACACCTTC. It codes for CASSLLGGGQGPIYGYTF.

This chain uses TRBV3-1 (or the pseudogene TRBV3-2) with TRBJ2-1, with 11 bases fitting TRBD2. V trimming: 0 bases; J trimming: 13 bases; junction bases outside the gene matches: 8. Germline V gives CDR1 LGHDT, CDR2 YNNKEL (reference sequence). The CDR3 is 15 amino acids. The DNA of the CDR3 is TGTGCCAGCAGCCAAGAGACTAGCGGGACCCCCGCCCAGTTCTTC. Protein product: CASSQETSGTPAQFF.

Comment on this clone: Other DNA sequences in the same sample also yield this CDR3. J is TRBJ1-1 and V is TRBV18, with a tentative D call TRBD1 (5 bases). The length of the CDR3 is 15 residues. Germline CDR1 reads KGHSH; CDR2 reads LQKENI. The germline V and J ends were trimmed by 0 bases and 0 bases, with 8 bases remaining between them. For the CDR3, the DNA is TGTGCCAGCTCACCACCTGCGGGACTGAACACTGAAGCTTTCTTT. It translates to CASSPPAGLNTEAFF.

The chain employs TRBV28 and TRBJ2-7; D is possibly TRBD1 (6 bases). The ends were cut back, 5 bases at V and 4 bases at J, with 15 bases in the middle. The germline V gene encodes CDR1 MDHEN and CDR2 SYDVKM. The CDR3 length is 14 residues. CDR3 sequence reads: CASSQSGQFYEQYF. In DNA form, the CDR3 reads TGTGCCAGCAGTCAGTCAGGACAGTTTTACGAGCAGTACTTC.

This clone has just one count. The chain carries TRBV5-1 and TRBJ2-1, with 8 positions matching TRBD1. With 4 bases clipped from V and 12 bases from J, the junction kept 9 bases outside the gene matches. The CDR3 runs to 13 residues. The V gene's germline CDR1 is SGHRS and CDR2 YFSETQ. CDR3 sequence: CASSTGQDGRQFF. CDR3 DNA: TGCGCCAGCAGCACGGGACAGGATGGAAGGCAGTTCTTC. Full variable domain (rest looked up from reference TRBV5-1 and TRBJ2-1): KAGVTQTPRYLIKTRGQQVTLSCSPISGHRSVSWYQQTPGQGLQFLFEYFSETQRNKGNFPGRFSGRQFSNSRSEMNVSTLELGDSALYLCASSTGQDGRQFFGPGTRLTVL.

The chain has TRBV7-2 and TRBJ2-2, with a possible D match to TRBD2 (5 bases). The V end was cut by 0 bases, the J end by 5 bases, with 10 bases between. CDR3 size: 15 residues. Per germline, CDR1 SGHTA and CDR2 FQGNSA. CDR3 sequence: CASSLAGDGTGELFF. For the CDR3, the DNA is TGTGCCAGCAGCTTAGCGGGAGATGGAACCGGGGAGCTGTTTTTT. The variable domain in full, with the rest retrieved from reference TRBV7-2 and TRBJ2-2, is GAGVSQSPSNKVTEKGKDVELRCDPISGHTALYWYRQSLGQGLEFLIYFQGNSAPDKSGLPSDRFSAERTGGSVSTLTIQRTQQEDSAVYLCASSLAGDGTGELFFGEGSRLTVL.

J is TRBJ2-7 and V is TRBV12-1; the D call of TRBD2 is as the table states it, not checked on the DNA. TRBV12-1 is a known pseudogene. CDR3 size: 16 residues. CDR3 sequence (DNA): TGTGCCAGCAGCTTGTGCCCCGGGACTAGTATCCACGAGCAGTACTTC. Translated: CASSLCPGTSIHEQYF.

The rearrangement links TRBV28 to TRBJ1-4; 8 bases are a match to TRBD1. Germline trimming cut 7 bases from V and 9 bases from J; bases unmatched to any gene: 4. The CDR3 contains 12 residues. Germline CDR1 and CDR2: MDHEN and SYDVKM. The CDR3, as DNA: TGTGCCAGCAACAGGGACAGGCAAAAACTGTTTTTT. Translated, it gives CASNRDRQKLFF.